This T cell receptor beta chain was obtained from a study of cytomegalovirus exposure and HLA in healthy donors. Findings and limits, study-wide: It was likely that a cluster of highly shared sequence variants was a sequencing artifact.

As regards this clone: Its cognate antigen is unknown. The sample holds other DNA sequences that translate to the same CDR3.

Trimming removed 5 bases at V and 0 bases at J, with 13 bases between. CDR3 size: 15 residues. The germline gives CDR1 MDHEN, CDR2 SYDVKM. PCR was performed using 60 Vbeta and 13 Jbeta primers. TCRdb's copy holds only in-frame clones and misses some; the assay was immunoSEQ multiplex PCR. The sample data list tens of thousands of clones. V gene TRBV28 combines with J gene TRBJ1-1; D is undetermined. Sequencing used PBMCs. The clonotype comes from a male donor in good health and CMV-seronegative. CDR3 region: CASSLEVPLNTEAFF. CDR3 DNA: TGTGCCAGCAGTCTAGAGGTTCCATTGAACACTGAAGCTTTCTTT.